This TCR beta chain was retrieved from a study of regulatory T cells in long-lasting Graves disease. Regarding the study as a whole: Favoring TRBV28, TRBJ1-2 and TRBJ2-5 was a feature seen in persistent disease.

Library construction for TCR beta used iRepertoire HTBI primers and Arm-PCR of CDR3 regions. Per the study methods: About 62 TRBV and roughly 15 TRBJ segments were identified across samples. TCRdb re-called the multiplex PCR reads with MiXCR, one entry per CDR3 protein. These V and J calls derive from TCRdb rather than the authors' analysis. The repertoire has hundreds of thousands of distinct CDR3 sequences, 13% of them found once; the top ten carry 8.5% to 10%. The CDR3 extends over 15 amino acids. Trimming pared 0 bases from V and 4 bases from J, leaving 10 bases between. Germline CDR1 SGHRS, CDR2 YFSETQ. On this clonotype itself: Antigen specificity is unknown.

Time point given: newly diagnosed GD, antithyroid drugs for less than 3 months. The TCR library was made from RNA that had been extracted from PBMCs in TRIzol. The same sample was also studied in work on T cells in Graves' hyperthyroidism and ophthalmopathy. That work contributes: An initial round of RT-PCR targeting the TCR CDR3 relied on the HTBI primer set.

The material was peripheral blood mononuclear cells (PBMCs), obtained at new diagnosis, from a patient treated with antithyroid drugs. This receptor was identified in a man aged 30 to 45 with Graves disease. The chain links TRBV5-1 to TRBJ2-2; D might be TRBD1 (6 bases). The CDR3 loop is CASSLEGGSTGELFF. In DNA form, the CDR3 reads TGCGCCAGCAGCTTGGAAGGGGGTAGCACCGGGGAGCTGTTTTTT.